This T cell receptor beta chain was sequenced for a study of cytomegalovirus exposure and HLA in healthy donors. There are a few counts of this clone. Trimming left V 2 bases short and J 4 bases short, with 21 bases between. The CDR3 runs 17 residues. In germline, CDR1 is SGHKS, CDR2 YYEKEE (reference sequence). PCR involved 60 Vbeta and 13 Jbeta primers. The method was immunoSEQ multiplex PCR; TCRdb's version includes in-frame clones alone and lacks a portion of them. The data contain 100,000 to 150,000 clones, 72% of them singletons. Input material: PBMCs. This clonotype was sampled from a man aged 25-40 years in good health and CMV-seronegative. V is TRBV5-5 and J is TRBJ1-2; D is possibly TRBD1 (5 bases). CDR3 sequence: CASSFSSGTIWIYGYTF. CDR3 nucleotides: TGTGCCAGCAGCTTCTCCAGCGGGACGATATGGATCTATGGCTACACCTTC.